Given below is one T cell receptor beta chain in context. No antigen is known for it. The sample belongs to a study of T cells after yellow fever vaccination. Study overall: Preparation of fractions with low cell numbers was performed using SMART-Seq v4 Ultra Low Input. Study-wide results and caveats: By day 5 rather than day 15, the secondary response had peaked, though it was weaker. At 95% to 97% for CD4 and about 88% for CD8, most primary-vaccination clones showed up again after the booster.

The authors made TCR cDNA by 5'RACE template switching, adding a universal primer site and UMIs. MiXCR, run by TCRdb on the 5' RACE reads, gives a single entry per CDR3 protein. The sample includes about 360,000 distinct CDR3 sequences, more than 5.5% of them seen just once. Per the germline V gene, CDR1 is SGDLS and CDR2 is YYNGEE. Unmatched junction bases numbered 12, after V lost 0 bases and J lost 12 bases. CDR3 length: 18 amino acids. The input for sequencing was PBMCs, taken 5 days after the yellow fever booster vaccination. The rearrangement joins TRBV9 to TRBJ2-1; 16 nucleotides match TRBD2. The sequence derives from a man younger than 40 who received the YFV17D yellow fever vaccine. CDR3 region: CASSVGDVGTSGRVGQFF. CDR3 in DNA: TGTGCCAGCAGCGTAGGTGATGTGGGGACTAGCGGGAGGGTGGGGCAGTTCTTC.